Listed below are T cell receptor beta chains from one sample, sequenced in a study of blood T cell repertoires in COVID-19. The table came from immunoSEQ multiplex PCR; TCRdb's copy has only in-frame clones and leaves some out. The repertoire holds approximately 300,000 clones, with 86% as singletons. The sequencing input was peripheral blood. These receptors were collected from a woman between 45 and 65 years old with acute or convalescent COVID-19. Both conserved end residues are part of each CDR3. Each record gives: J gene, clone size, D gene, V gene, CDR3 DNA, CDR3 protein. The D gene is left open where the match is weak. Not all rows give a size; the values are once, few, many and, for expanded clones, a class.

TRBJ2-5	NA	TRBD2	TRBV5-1	TGCGCCAGCAGCTTGGGGGTAGCGGGTGCGGAAGAGACCCAGTACTTC	CASSLGVAGAEETQYF
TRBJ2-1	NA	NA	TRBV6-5	TGTGCCAGCAGCGTCGACAGAAGCTCCTACAATGAGCAGTTCTTC	CASSVDRSSYNEQFF
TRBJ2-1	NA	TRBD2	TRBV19	TGTGCCAGTAGTGCCGGACTAGCGGAGCTACACAATGAGCAGTTCTTC	CASSAGLAELHNEQFF
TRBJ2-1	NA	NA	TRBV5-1	TGCGCCAGCAGCTTGACGGGAGCCCCTCCCAATGAGCAGTTCTTC	CASSLTGAPPNEQFF
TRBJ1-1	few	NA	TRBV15	TGTGCCACCAGCAGAGGGACACCTGGAACGAACACTGAAGCTTTCTTT	CATSRGTPGTNTEAFF
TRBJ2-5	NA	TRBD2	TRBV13	TGTGCCAGCAGCTTAGGACTAGCGGCCCAAGAGACCCAGTACTTC	CASSLGLAAQETQYF
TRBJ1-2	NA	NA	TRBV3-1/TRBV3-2	TGTGCCAGCAGCCAAGGGTACAGGAGTAACTATGGCTACACCTTC	CASSQGYRSNYGYTF
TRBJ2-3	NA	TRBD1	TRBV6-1	TGTGCCAGCAGTGATGACAGGGAGGATACGCAGTATTTT	CASSDDREDTQYF
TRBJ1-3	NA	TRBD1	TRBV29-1	TGCAGCGTAGGGGACAGCTACTCTGGAAACACCATATATTTT	CSVGDSYSGNTIYF
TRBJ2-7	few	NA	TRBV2	TGTGCCAGCAGTGAACCTTTCTCCTACGAGCAGTACTTC	CASSEPFSYEQYF
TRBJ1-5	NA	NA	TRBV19	TGTGCCAGTATTGCTCGGACTGATAGCAATCAGCCCCAGCATTTT	CASIARTDSNQPQHF
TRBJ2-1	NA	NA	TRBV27	TGTGCCAGCAGTTTAAGCGGGTCCTCCTACAATGAGCAGTTCTTC	CASSLSGSSYNEQFF
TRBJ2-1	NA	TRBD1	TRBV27	TGTGCCAGCAGTACCCTACAGGGGTCGAGCTCCTACAATGAGCAGTTCTTC	CASSTLQGSSSYNEQFF
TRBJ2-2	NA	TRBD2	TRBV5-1	TGCGCCAGCAGCTTGGGACTAGCGGGGATGAACACCGGGGAGCTGTTTTTT	CASSLGLAGMNTGELFF
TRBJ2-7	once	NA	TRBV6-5	TGTGCCAGCAGGACCTCGACAGGAGCCTCCGAGCAGTACTTC	CASRTSTGASEQYF
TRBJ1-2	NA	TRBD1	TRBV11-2	TGTGCCAGCAGCTTAACCGGACAGGATGGCTACACCTTC	CASSLTGQDGYTF
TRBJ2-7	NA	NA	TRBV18	TGTGCCAGCTCACCACTACAGACCTACGAGCAGTACTTC	CASSPLQTYEQYF
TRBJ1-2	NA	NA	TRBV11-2	TGTGCCAGCAGCTTAAGCTCTAACTATGGCTACACCTTC	CASSLSSNYGYTF
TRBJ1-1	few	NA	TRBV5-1	TGCGCCAGCAGCTTGGAGCCCGGTGGGAACACTGAAGCTTTCTTT	CASSLEPGGNTEAFF
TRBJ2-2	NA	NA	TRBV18	TGTGCCAGCTCACCTGGACAGCCCGCGAACACCGGGGAGCTGTTTTTT	CASSPGQPANTGELFF
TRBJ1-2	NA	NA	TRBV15	TGTGCCACTAGGGGATATGGCTACACCTTC	CATRGYGYTF
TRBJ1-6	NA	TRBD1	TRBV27	TGTGCCAGCAGAGGACAGGGTTTTTCACCCCTCCACTTT	CASRGQGFSPLHF
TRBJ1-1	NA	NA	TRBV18	TGTGCCAGCTCACCACCGGTGGAGGGGATCACTGAAGCTTTCTTT	CASSPPVEGITEAFF
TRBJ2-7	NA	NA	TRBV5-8	TGTGCCAGCAGCTTTGACAGAATCTCCTACGAGCAGTACTTC	CASSFDRISYEQYF
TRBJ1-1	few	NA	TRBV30	TGTGCCTGGAGTGTCCCCGGGACTTCCACCTCCTTCTTT	CAWSVPGTSTSFF
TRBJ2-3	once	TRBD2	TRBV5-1	TGCGCCAGCAGCCCCGGGACTAGCGGGAGTTATACGCAGTATTTT	CASSPGTSGSYTQYF
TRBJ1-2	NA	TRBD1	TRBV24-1	TGTGCCACCAGTGATTCGCCGGGACAGGATGGCTACACCTTC	CATSDSPGQDGYTF
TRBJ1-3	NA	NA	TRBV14	TGTGCCAGCAGCCTGGGACATCGAAACACCATATATTTT	CASSLGHRNTIYF
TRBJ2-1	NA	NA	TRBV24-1	TGTGCCACCAGTGATCGCTTGACCGGGACAACTAAAGACAATGAGCAGTTCTTC	CATSDRLTGTTKDNEQFF
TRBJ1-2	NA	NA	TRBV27	TGTGCCAGCAGTGGCACAGGGTCTTGGGGCTACACCTTC	CASSGTGSWGYTF
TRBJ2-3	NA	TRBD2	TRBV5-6	TGTGCCAGCAGCTTGGGCGGGAGGGCAGGAGATACGCAGTATTTT	CASSLGGRAGDTQYF
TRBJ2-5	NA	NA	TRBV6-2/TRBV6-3	TGTGCCAGCAGTTACTTAACTACCCAAGAGACCCAGTACTTC	CASSYLTTQETQYF
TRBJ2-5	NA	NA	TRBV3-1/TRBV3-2	TGTGCCAGCAGCCAGTTTGAGGGAGGGGGCCAAGAGACCCAGTACTTC	CASSQFEGGGQETQYF
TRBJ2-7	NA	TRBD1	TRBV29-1	TGCAGCGTTGAGCAGGGGGCGGGCTACGAGCAGTACTTC	CSVEQGAGYEQYF
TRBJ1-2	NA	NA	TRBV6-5	TGTGCCAGCAGCCCCGCAGGGTCCACCTATGGCTACACCTTC	CASSPAGSTYGYTF
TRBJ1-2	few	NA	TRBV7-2	TGTGCCAGCAGCGGCGTCTTACAGGGTGTGGGCGGCTACACCTTC	CASSGVLQGVGGYTF
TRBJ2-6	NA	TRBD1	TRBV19	TGTGCCAGTAGTAAAACGGGACAGGGCCCATTCTTCTCTGGGGCCAACGTCCTGACTTTC	CASSKTGQGPFFSGANVLTF
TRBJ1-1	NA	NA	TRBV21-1	TGTGCCAGCAGCAAAATAACAGGGAAGAACACTGAAGCTTTCTTT	CASSKITGKNTEAFF
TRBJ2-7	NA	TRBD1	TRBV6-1	TGTGCCAGCAGTGAAGCGGGACAGATCTACGAGCAGTACTTC	CASSEAGQIYEQYF
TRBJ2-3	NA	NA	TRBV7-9	TGTGCCAGCAGCTTCGGGTTAGGGCAGTATTTT	CASSFGLGQYF
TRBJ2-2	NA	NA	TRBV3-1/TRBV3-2	TGTGCCAGCAGACCCACGGTAAACACCGGGGAGCTGTTTTTT	CASRPTVNTGELFF
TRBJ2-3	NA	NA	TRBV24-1	TGTGCCACCAGTGTCAACGACGGCAGGGTTGCAGATACGCAGTATTTT	CATSVNDGRVADTQYF
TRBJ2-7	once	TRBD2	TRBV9	TGTGCCAGCAGCGTAGGCCCCGCGGGAGACTACGAGCAGTACTTC	CASSVGPAGDYEQYF
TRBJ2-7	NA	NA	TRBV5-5	TGTGCCAGCAGCTTGGTATTAGGGGACTACGAGCAGTACTTC	CASSLVLGDYEQYF
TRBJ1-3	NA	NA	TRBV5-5	TGTGCCAGCAGCTTATTAGACACCATATATTTT	CASSLLDTIYF
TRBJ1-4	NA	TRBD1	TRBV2	TGTGCCAGCAGAACACAGGGGGCGTGGGAAAAACTGTTTTTT	CASRTQGAWEKLFF
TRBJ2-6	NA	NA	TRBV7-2	TGTGCCAGCAGCTCCAGGACTGGGGCCAACGTCCTGACTTTC	CASSSRTGANVLTF
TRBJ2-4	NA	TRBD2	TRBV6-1	TGTGCCAGCAGTGAAAAAGCGGGAGGTTTTAACATTCAGTACTTC	CASSEKAGGFNIQYF
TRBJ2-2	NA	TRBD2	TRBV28	TGTGCCAGCAGTTCCTGGGGACGGGCTCTAGCGGGAGGGAACACCGGGGAGCTGTTTTTT	CASSSWGRALAGGNTGELFF
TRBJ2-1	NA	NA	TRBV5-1	TGCGCCAGCAGCAACAGGGTAGACAATGAGCAGTTCTTC	CASSNRVDNEQFF
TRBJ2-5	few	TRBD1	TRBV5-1	TGCGCCAGCAGCTTGGTCGGGACAGGGGAAGAGACCCAGTACTTC	CASSLVGTGEETQYF
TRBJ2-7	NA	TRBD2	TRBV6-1	TGTGCCAGCAGTGCGTATGAGCGGGAGGGTTCCTACGAGCAGTACTTC	CASSAYEREGSYEQYF
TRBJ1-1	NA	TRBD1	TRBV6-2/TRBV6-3	TGTGCCAGCAGTACAGGGGCCGGTGGGGGCACTGAAGCTTTCTTT	CASSTGAGGGTEAFF
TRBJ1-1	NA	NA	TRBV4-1	TGCGCCAGCAGCCCCGCGATGAACACTGAAGCTTTCTTT	CASSPAMNTEAFF
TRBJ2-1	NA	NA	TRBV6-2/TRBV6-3	TGTGCCAGCAGTTACCAAATCGCGGGACTCTCCTACAATGAGCAGTTCTTC	CASSYQIAGLSYNEQFF